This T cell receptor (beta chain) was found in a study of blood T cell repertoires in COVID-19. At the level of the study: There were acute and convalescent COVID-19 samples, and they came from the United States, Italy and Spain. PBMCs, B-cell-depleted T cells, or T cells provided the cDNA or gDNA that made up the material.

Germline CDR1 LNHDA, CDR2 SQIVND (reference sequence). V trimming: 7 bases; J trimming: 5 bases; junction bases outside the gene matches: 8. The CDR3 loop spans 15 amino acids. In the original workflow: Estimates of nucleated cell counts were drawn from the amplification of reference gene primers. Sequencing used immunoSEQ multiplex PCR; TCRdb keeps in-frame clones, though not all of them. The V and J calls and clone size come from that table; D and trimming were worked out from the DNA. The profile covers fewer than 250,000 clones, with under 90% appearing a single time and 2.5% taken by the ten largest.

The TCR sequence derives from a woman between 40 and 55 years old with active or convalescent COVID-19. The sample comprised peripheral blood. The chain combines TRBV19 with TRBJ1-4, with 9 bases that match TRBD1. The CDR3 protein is CASKEDRGINEKLFF. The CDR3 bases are TGTGCCAGTAAGGAGGACAGGGGTATCAATGAAAAACTGTTTTTT.